The 25 T cell receptor beta chains given below trace back to one sample, sequenced in a study of blood T cell repertoires in COVID-19. Sequencing used immunoSEQ multiplex PCR; TCRdb keeps in-frame clones, though not all of them. The table includes around 37,000 clones, around four fifths detected once. Material for sequencing was peripheral blood. Source of these receptors: a man between 45 and 60 years old with active COVID-19.

The chain uses TRBV7-6 and TRBJ1-4, with 9 bases matching TRBD1. V dropped 1 base and J dropped 8; count of bases not matched to a gene: 14. The CDR3 has 18 amino acids. Germline V gene data show CDR1 as SGHVS and CDR2 as FNYEAQ. CDR3 DNA: TGTGCCAGCAGCTTAGATGTCGGGACAGGGAGAGGACAGGAAAAACTGTTTTTT. It is translated as CASSLDVGTGRGQEKLFF.

The gene calls are TRBV5-8 and TRBJ1-4, with 9 bases fitting TRBD1. Germline V gives CDR1 SGHTS, CDR2 YDEGEE. Germline trimming cut 4 bases from V and 0 bases from J; bases unmatched to any gene: 13. CDR3 length equals 19 residues. DNA for the CDR3: TGTGCCAGCAGCCCGGGGCGACAGGGGGGATATGCAACTAATGAAAAACTGTTTTTT. Amino acid sequence: CASSPGRQGGYATNEKLFF.

This chain joins TRBV15 and TRBJ2-1; 8 nucleotides agree with TRBD2. V shed 7 bases and J 4 bases; nucleotides not matched to a gene: 6. The CDR3 length is 14 residues. The germline gives CDR1 LNHNV, CDR2 YYDKDF (reference sequence). CDR3 sequence: CATTRTSLYNEQFF. CDR3 bases: TGTGCCACCACTAGGACTAGCCTATACAATGAGCAGTTCTTC.

The chain has TRBV9 and TRBJ1-4; TRBD1 matches at 9 bases. After removal of 1 base from V and 7 bases from J, the junction contained 8 bases not matched to a gene. This CDR3 region has 16 residues. Germline V gene lookup returns CDR1 SGDLS and CDR2 YYNGEE. The CDR3 reads CASSVTPGQGGEKLFF. CDR3 nucleotides: TGTGCCAGCAGCGTAACGCCGGGACAGGGAGGTGAAAAACTGTTTTTT.

This chain connects TRBV6-2 or TRBV6-3 to TRBJ2-1, with 7 bases identical to TRBD2. Per germline, CDR1 MNHEY and CDR2 SVGEGT. The CDR3 totals 15 residues. V was pared by 5 bases and J by 1 base, with 5 bases of the junction left unmatched. CDR3 protein: CASSTGLESYNEQFF. In nucleotides, the CDR3 is TGTGCCAGCAGTACCGGACTAGAGTCCTACAATGAGCAGTTCTTC.

The chain has TRBV10-3 and TRBJ2-5, with 9 bases fitting TRBD2. CDR1 and CDR2 (germline): ENHRY, SYGVKD. This CDR3 contains 15 residues. V gave up 3 bases and J gave up 2 bases; unmatched junction bases: 4. CDR3 residues: CAISDASGVQETQYF. CDR3 nucleotide sequence: TGTGCCATCAGTGACGCTAGCGGGGTTCAAGAGACCCAGTACTTC.

Comment on this clone: Other nucleotide sequences from this sample produce the same CDR3. This chain joins TRBV29-1 and TRBJ1-4; no firm D call. Germline assignment: CDR1 SQVTM and CDR2 ANQGSEA. The CDR3 covers 12 residues. Trimming took off 5 bases at V and 4 bases at J, with 8 bases between the two ends. Here the CDR3 reads CSVSGDNEKLFF. The CDR3 DNA reads TGCAGCGTTTCAGGCGATAATGAAAAACTGTTTTTT.

The rearrangement links TRBV21-1 to TRBJ2-6; the table's D call TRBD2 went unverified against the DNA. TRBV21-1 is termed a pseudogene. CDR3 length: 19 residues. The CDR3 region is CASSKSKRAPFFGANVLTF. The DNA of the CDR3 is TGTGCCAGCAGCAAGAGTAAGCGGGCCCCTTTTTTTGGGGCCAACGTCCTGACTTTC.

The chain recombines TRBV9 with TRBJ1-2, with TRBD1 as a possible D gene (6 bases). The germline V gene has CDR1 SGDLS and CDR2 YYNGEE. The CDR3 has 13 residues. V dropped 7 bases and J dropped 4 bases, with 14 bases sitting between them. CDR3 sequence: CASSGGQGYGYTF. CDR3 sequence (DNA): TGTGCCAGCTCGGGGGGACAAGGCTATGGCTACACCTTC.

V is TRBV7-9 and J is TRBJ1-1; TRBD1 is a possible D gene (5 bases). The V gene's germline CDR1 is SEHNR and CDR2 FQNEAQ (reference sequence). The CDR3 is 14 residues long. V lost 3 bases and J lost 4, with 12 bases in between. CDR3 nucleotides: TGTGCCAGCAGCTTGGCCGGGGGGAGCACTGAAGCTTTCTTT. Translating gives CASSLAGGSTEAFF.

This clone was seen just once. V usage is TRBV5-1 and J usage is TRBJ1-1; D unclear. The CDR3 extends over 13 amino acids. CDR1 and CDR2 (germline): SGHRS, YFSETQ. With 1 base removed from V and 5 bases from J, the gap between germline ends came to 9 bases. CDR3 residues: CASSLTGYTEAFF. In DNA form, the CDR3 reads TGCGCCAGCAGCTTGACGGGTTATACTGAAGCTTTCTTT.

This clone has more than one count but fewer than ten. The rearrangement joins TRBV28 to TRBJ2-3; no definite D call. Between the trimmed V and J ends, which lost 2 bases and 4 bases, there was a span of 10 bases. Per germline, CDR1 MDHEN and CDR2 SYDVKM. The CDR3 totals 14 residues. CDR3 sequence (DNA): TGTGCCAGCAGTTTAGTCTCTAGACCAGATACGCAGTATTTT. Protein product: CASSLVSRPDTQYF.

V and J are TRBV5-4 and TRBJ1-2; TRBD1 aligns across 7 bases. Germline CDR1 is SGHNT and CDR2 is YYREEE (reference sequence). The length of the CDR3 is 16 residues. V lost 2 bases to trimming and J lost 3 bases; unmatched junction nucleotides: 10. In nucleotides, the CDR3 is TGTGCCAGCAGCTTTGGTTTAACAGGGGCGGACTATGGCTACACCTTC. Residues: CASSFGLTGADYGYTF.

The J gene is TRBJ1-4, the V gene TRBV6-5; a weak D match, TRBD1 (5 bases). Germline V gene data show CDR1 as MNHEY and CDR2 as SVGAGI. CDR3 length equals 11 residues. The CDR3 is CAGGGSEKLFF. The CDR3 DNA reads TGTGCAGGCGGGGGGAGTGAAAAACTGTTTTTT.

This chain uses TRBV27 with TRBJ1-6, with D possibly matching TRBD1 (5 bases). The CDR3 covers 14 residues. The V end lost 6 bases, the J end lost 10 bases, and 16 bases lay between the germline ends. In germline, CDR1 is MNHEY, CDR2 SMNVEV (reference sequence). The CDR3 here is CASRGVTPTSPLHF. The CDR3 DNA reads TGTGCCAGCAGAGGGGTCACCCCTACCTCACCCCTCCACTTT.

This chain connects TRBV5-4 to TRBJ1-2; no reliable D call. This CDR3 spans 16 amino acids. V was cut by 0 bases and J by 8 bases, with 20 bases left in between. Germline V lookup: CDR1 SGHNT, CDR2 YYREEE (reference sequence). The CDR3 DNA sequence: TGTGCCAGCAGCTTGGTCGGTAGGGCGAGCGGAGGCGGCTACACCTTC. It codes for CASSLVGRASGGGYTF.

This clone was seen only once. The chain has TRBV13 and TRBJ2-1; D unresolved. V lost 6 bases, J lost 6 bases, and 15 bases lay in between. Germline V gives CDR1 PRHDT, CDR2 FYEKMQ (reference sequence). The CDR3 contains 14 residues. The CDR3 region is CASSPTSFANEQFF. The DNA for the CDR3 is TGTGCCAGCAGTCCCACTTCATTTGCCAATGAGCAGTTCTTC.

In its sample, this clone was seen once. The chain employs TRBV5-5 and TRBJ2-7; D is undetermined. V lost 3 bases, J lost 5 bases, and 12 bases lay in between. CDR1 is SGHKS, CDR2 YYEKEE, per germline (reference sequence). The CDR3 length is 13 residues. CDR3 in amino acids: CASSSAVGDEQYF. CDR3 nucleotide sequence: TGTGCCAGCAGCTCCGCGGTAGGAGACGAGCAGTACTTC.

This clone was detected only once. The gene calls are TRBV7-6 and TRBJ2-2, with 8 bases fitting TRBD2. The germline V gene encodes CDR1 SGHVS and CDR2 FNYEAQ. The CDR3 has 17 amino acids. After removal of 5 bases from V and 5 bases from J, the junction contained 13 bases not matched to a gene. CDR3 DNA: TGTGCCAGCAGCCCCGAGGGAGGTTTAGCGGGGACCGGGGAGCTGTTTTTT. Residues: CASSPEGGLAGTGELFF.

J is TRBJ1-3 and V is TRBV5-1; 11 bases match TRBD1. There are 16 residues in the CDR3. Germline-derived CDR1 and CDR2 are SGHRS and YFSETQ. The V gene end was trimmed by 5 bases and the J gene end by 0 bases; junction bases not matched to a gene: 4. The CDR3 protein is CASRAGTGGSGNTIYF. DNA for the CDR3: TGCGCCAGCAGGGCCGGGACAGGGGGCTCTGGAAACACCATATATTTT.

The chain employs TRBV25-1 and TRBJ2-5; D might be TRBD1 (5 bases). Per the germline V gene, CDR1 is MGHDK and CDR2 is SYGVNS. This CDR3 has 13 residues. V lost 3 bases to trimming and J lost 4 bases, with 9 bases between them. The CDR3 DNA reads TGTGCCAGCAGTGAGGCAGGGCGAGAGACCCAGTACTTC. Encoded protein: CASSEAGRETQYF.

Only one count was recorded for this clone. The rearrangement joins TRBV14 to TRBJ2-3, with D possibly matching TRBD2 (5 bases). Germline V CDR1 and CDR2: SGHDN, FVKESK. Deletions cut 1 base from V and 5 bases from J, with 16 bases between. The CDR3 has 16 residues. The DNA for the CDR3 is TGTGCCAGCAGCCAAGCAGGACTGATCGGAGGAGATACGCAGTATTTT. It translates to CASSQAGLIGGDTQYF. Variable domain in full (rest from reference TRBV14 and TRBJ2-3): EAGVTQFPSHSVIEKGQTVTLRCDPISGHDNLYWYRRVMGKEIKFLLHFVKESKQDESGMPNNRFLAERTGGTYSTLKVQPAELEDSGVYFCASSQAGLIGGDTQYFGPGTRLTVL.

This chain links TRBV7-9 with TRBJ2-5; D possibly corresponds to TRBD2 (6 bases). V lost 3 bases and J lost 2, with 13 bases in between. The V gene's germline CDR1 is SEHNR and CDR2 FQNEAQ (reference sequence). The CDR3 consists of 15 residues. CDR3 in amino acids: CASSFFGGRQETQYF. Here the CDR3 DNA reads TGTGCCAGCAGCTTTTTTGGGGGGAGGCAAGAGACCCAGTACTTC. The whole variable domain, filled in from reference TRBV7-9 and TRBJ2-5, reads DTGVSQNPRHKITKRGQNVTFRCDPISEHNRLYWYRQTLGQGPEFLTYFQNEAQLEKSRLLSDRFSAERPKGSFSTLEIQRTEQGDSAMYLCASSFFGGRQETQYFGPGTRLLVL.

The chain joins TRBV2 to TRBJ2-5, with 10 bases lining up with TRBD2. The CDR3 loop spans 17 amino acids. J was trimmed by 5 bases and V by 2 bases; bases with no gene match: 11. Germline V gives CDR1 SNHLY, CDR2 FYNNEI. The CDR3 DNA reads TGTGCCAGCAGTGAACTAGCGGGGGTCCTGGGATCTGAGACCCAGTACTTC. Translation gives CASSELAGVLGSETQYF.

V usage is TRBV6-5 and J usage is TRBJ2-7; D is unresolved. The V gene lost 5 bases and the J gene lost 0 bases, with 8 bases spanning the gap. Germline-derived CDR1 and CDR2 are MNHEY and SVGAGI. The CDR3 has 13 amino acids. The CDR3 region has the DNA TGTGCCAGCAGTCCGGGTAACTCCTACGAGCAGTACTTC. It codes for CASSPGNSYEQYF.